A single sample is the source of the 27 T cell receptor beta chains below, sequenced in a study of shared clonotypes between healthy human individuals. Clones were sequenced by immunoSEQ multiplex PCR, and TCRdb holds only the in-frame ones, with some missing. The profile shows some 1 million clones, around 76% of them singletons. The sequencing sample was made of memory CD4+ T cells sorted from blood. Subset: CD45RA-negative fraction. The origin of the receptors is a man between 18 and 35 years old in good health.

The chain has TRBV9 and TRBJ1-3; the D is unclear. Germline V gene data show CDR1 as SGDLS and CDR2 as YYNGEE. Deletions cut 0 bases from V and 2 bases from J, with 6 bases between. CDR3 size: 14 residues. CDR3 nucleotide sequence: TGTGCCAGCAGCGTAGGGGCAACTGGAAACACCATATATTTT. It encodes CASSVGATGNTIYF.

The chain is built from TRBV6-6 and TRBJ2-1; D is perhaps TRBD1 (5 bases). CDR1 is MNHNY and CDR2 is SVGAGI in the germline V gene (reference sequence). V shed 6 bases and J shed 4 bases, with 7 bases lying between them. CDR3 size: 12 residues. The CDR3 protein is CASRTEYNEQFF. In DNA, the CDR3 is TGTGCCAGCAGGACAGAGTACAATGAGCAGTTCTTC.

This clone occurred a few times. The chain combines TRBV7-4 with TRBJ2-7; D remains unclear. The V end was cut by 2 bases, the J end by 6 bases, with 5 bases between. Germline V lookup: CDR1 SGHVT, CDR2 SQSDAQ. This CDR3 is 11 amino acids long. In DNA, the CDR3 is TGTGCCAGCAGCTTACACCGCGAGCAGTACTTC. Translating gives CASSLHREQYF.

The genes are TRBV10-3 and TRBJ2-7; 8 nucleotides align to TRBD1. This CDR3 is 16 amino acids long. The V gene's germline CDR1 is ENHRY and CDR2 SYGVKD. Germline trimming cut 4 bases from V and 3 bases from J; bases unmatched to any gene: 11. The CDR3 DNA sequence: TGTGCCATCAGTGCCCCCACAGGGGGAATTTTCTACGAGCAGTACTTC. Translating gives CAISAPTGGIFYEQYF.

The chain recombines TRBV18 with TRBJ1-1; D uncertain. Germline V lookup: CDR1 KGHSH, CDR2 LQKENI. The CDR3 extends over 13 amino acids. Trimming left V 6 bases short and J 0 bases short, with 8 bases between. The CDR3 DNA reads TGTGCCAGCTCCGAGGGATTGAACACTGAAGCTTTCTTT. Its protein is CASSEGLNTEAFF.

V gene TRBV6-5 combines with J gene TRBJ2-5; D not certain. Trimming cost V 6 bases and J 5 bases, with 7 bases left between them. The CDR3 runs to 11 residues. CDR1 is MNHEY and CDR2 is SVGAGI in the germline V gene. The CDR3 loop reads CASRLGETQYF. CDR3 sequence (DNA): TGTGCCAGCAGGCTAGGGGAGACCCAGTACTTC.

Worth noting for this clone: Other DNA sequences of this sample code for an identical CDR3. The genes are TRBV7-2 and TRBJ1-5, with a tentative D call TRBD1 (5 bases). Trimming cost V 5 bases and J 5 bases, with 10 bases left between them. The CDR3 is 13 residues long. Per germline, CDR1 SGHTA and CDR2 FQGNSA. The CDR3 DNA reads as TGTGCCAGCAGCCGGGGGGATTATCAGCCCCAGCATTTT. Protein product: CASSRGDYQPQHF.

This clone was counted only a few times. This chain uses TRBV6-5 with TRBJ1-1, with TRBD1 identical over 7 bases. From germline, CDR1 is MNHEY and CDR2 SVGAGI. Germline trimming cut 0 bases from V and 2 bases from J; bases unmatched to any gene: 3. This CDR3 comprises 15 residues. The CDR3, as DNA: TGTGCCAGCAGTTACTCGGCAGGGGGAAACACTGAAGCTTTCTTT. This codes for CASSYSAGGNTEAFF.

The chain combines TRBV30 with TRBJ1-4; the D is unclear. From germline, CDR1 is GTSNPN and CDR2 SVGIG (reference sequence). This CDR3 is built from 12 residues. The V and J ends lost 0 bases and 15 bases respectively, with 14 bases between them. CDR3: CAWSVLVEKVFF. The CDR3 DNA reads as TGTGCCTGGAGTGTACTAGTGGAGAAGGTGTTTTTT.

This clone was counted once. The chain joins TRBV2 to TRBJ2-7; 9 bases agree with TRBD1. Trimming removed 4 bases from V and 7 bases from J; junction bases left unmatched: 5. Looked up from germline, CDR1 is SNHLY and CDR2 is FYNNEI. This CDR3 contains 13 residues. The CDR3 loop is CASSGTGDGEQYF. The CDR3, as DNA: TGTGCCAGCAGTGGGACAGGGGATGGTGAGCAGTACTTC.

The sample holds a few counts of this clone. The chain is built from TRBV29-1 and TRBJ1-1; D uncertain. V lost 5 bases to trimming and J lost 4 bases, with 8 bases between them. CDR3 length: 11 amino acids. CDR1 SQVTM and CDR2 ANQGSEA come from the germline V gene. CDR3 coding DNA: TGCAGCGTTTCATCGAGCACTGAAGCTTTCTTT. As protein: CSVSSSTEAFF.

The V and J genes are TRBV6-5 and TRBJ2-1; D gene uncertain. This CDR3 has 13 amino acids. The germline V gene has CDR1 MNHEY and CDR2 SVGAGI. Trimming stripped 6 bases from V and 7 bases from J, with 13 bases between. The CDR3 region is CASSVLGKNEQFF. The CDR3 nucleotides are TGTGCCAGCAGCGTTCTGGGGAAGAATGAGCAGTTCTTC.

J is TRBJ1-3 and V is TRBV27; D gene uncertain. The CDR3 extends over 14 amino acids. The V gene's germline CDR1 is MNHEY and CDR2 SMNVEV (reference sequence). With 3 bases removed from V and 0 bases from J, the gap between germline ends came to 6 bases. The CDR3 DNA reads as TGTGCCAGCAGTTTCGCACGCTCTGGAAACACCATATATTTT. As protein: CASSFARSGNTIYF.

Worth noting for this clone: Other nucleotide sequences in the sample specify the same CDR3. This chain joins TRBV19 and TRBJ1-5; D remains ambiguous. Germline CDR1 is LNHDA and CDR2 is SQIVND (reference sequence). The CDR3 totals 13 residues. V was trimmed by 5 bases and J by 4 bases, leaving 9 bases between them. CDR3 residues: CASSGRGNQPQHF. The CDR3 region has the DNA TGTGCCAGTAGTGGGAGAGGGAATCAGCCCCAGCATTTT.

In its sample, this clone was seen many times. This sequence joins TRBV30 and TRBJ1-2; unclear D gene. This CDR3 is built from 13 residues. Germline assignment: CDR1 GTSNPN and CDR2 SVGIG (reference sequence). V shed 5 bases and J shed 4 bases, with 14 bases lying between them. Here the CDR3 reads CAWGRGVVYGYTF. CDR3 sequence (DNA): TGTGCCTGGGGCCGGGGTGTAGTCTATGGCTACACCTTC. The entire variable domain, with the rest obtained from reference TRBV30 and TRBJ1-2, is as follows: SQTIHQWPATLVQPVGSPLSLECTVEGTSNPNLYWYRQAAGRGLQLLFYSVGIGQISSEVPQNLSASRPQDRQFILSSKKLLLSDSGFYLCAWGRGVVYGYTFGSGTRLTVV.

This chain joins TRBV2 and TRBJ2-3; D not certain. CDR3 size: 15 residues. The V and J ends lost 2 bases and 0 bases respectively, with 9 bases between them. Germline values: CDR1 SNHLY, CDR2 FYNNEI. For the CDR3, the DNA is TGTGCCAGCAGTGAAATCTCGCGGAGCACAGATACGCAGTATTTT. It codes for CASSEISRSTDTQYF.

V and J are TRBV6-6 and TRBJ2-3; D call uncertain. Per the germline V gene, CDR1 is MNHNY and CDR2 is SVGAGI (reference sequence). The V and J ends lost 2 bases and 1 base respectively, with 10 bases between them. CDR3 length: 15 amino acids. The CDR3 reads CASSYDFFGTDTQYF. CDR3 nucleotides: TGTGCCAGCAGTTACGACTTCTTCGGCACAGATACGCAGTATTTT.

The rearrangement links TRBV7-8 to TRBJ2-7; no firm D call. Trimming cost V 1 base and J 3 bases, with 13 bases left between them. The CDR3 length is 15 residues. Germline CDR1 is SGHVS and CDR2 is FQNEAQ. DNA of the CDR3: TGTGCCAGCAGCTTAGAGGCGGTCTTAAGCTACGAGCAGTACTTC. Its translation is CASSLEAVLSYEQYF.

V and J are TRBV6-1 and TRBJ2-7; D perhaps matches TRBD2 (6 bases). Trimming removed 4 bases at V and 0 bases at J, with 10 bases between. The germline V gene encodes CDR1 MNHNS and CDR2 SASEGT. This CDR3 region has 14 residues. CDR3 nucleotides: TGTGCCAGCAGTGTCGGGAGTAACTCCTACGAGCAGTACTTC. It encodes CASSVGSNSYEQYF.

This chain joins TRBV5-1 and TRBJ1-2; no definite D call. This CDR3 is built from 14 residues. Trimming removed 3 bases at V and 8 bases at J, with 17 bases between. In germline, CDR1 is SGHRS, CDR2 YFSETQ. This CDR3 reads CASSSNTGPGGYTF. CDR3 coding DNA: TGCGCCAGCAGCTCCAATACCGGGCCCGGAGGCTACACCTTC.

The rearrangement joins TRBV5-1 to TRBJ1-6; no firm D call. Between the trimmed V and J ends, which lost 2 bases and 6 bases, there was a span of 12 bases. The CDR3 spans 15 residues. Germline assignment: CDR1 SGHRS and CDR2 YFSETQ. The CDR3 DNA follows: TGCGCCAGCAGCTTCGAGGTCCCGGGTAATTCACCCCTCCACTTT. This encodes CASSFEVPGNSPLHF.

CDR3 DNA: TGCAGTGCTAGAGTCCCAGATACGCAGTATTTT. Amino acids: CSARVPDTQYF. The chain carries TRBV20-1 and TRBJ2-3; D ambiguous. Trimming left V 1 base short and J 4 bases short, with 3 bases between. This CDR3 is built from 11 residues. Per the germline V gene, CDR1 is DFQATT and CDR2 is SNEGSKA (reference sequence).

This chain connects TRBV6-1 to TRBJ1-2, with a possible D match to TRBD1 (5 bases). In germline, CDR1 is MNHNS, CDR2 SASEGT. V lost 8 bases and J lost 4, with 11 bases in between. CDR3 length: 12 residues. The CDR3 region has the DNA TGTGCCAGCCAGACAGAGCCCTATGGCTACACCTTC. Its protein is CASQTEPYGYTF.

The chain carries TRBV7-2 and TRBJ2-1; D is perhaps TRBD2 (5 bases). Per the germline V gene, CDR1 is SGHTA and CDR2 is FQGNSA. Trimming removed 1 base at V and 9 bases at J, with 13 bases between. CDR3 size: 14 residues. CDR3 DNA: TGTGCCAGCAGCTTAGAGAGAGGGATGGGTGAGCAGTTCTTC. Protein: CASSLERGMGEQFF.

V and J are TRBV5-6 and TRBJ2-1; D remains ambiguous. Germline loops: CDR1 SGHDT, CDR2 YYEEEE. The V end lost 0 bases, the J end lost 14 bases, and 18 bases lay between the germline ends. CDR3 size: 14 residues. The CDR3 sequence is CASSLAGPVGSEFF. CDR3 bases: TGTGCCAGCAGCTTGGCCGGGCCCGTCGGTTCGGAGTTCTTC.

This sequence joins TRBV28 and TRBJ1-2; no firm D call. Germline V gene sequence: CDR1 MDHEN, CDR2 SYDVKM. CDR3 size: 13 residues. V lost 8 bases, J lost 6 bases, and 16 bases lay in between. CDR3: CASRGAGRDGYTF. DNA for the CDR3: TGTGCCAGCCGAGGTGCGGGTCGGGATGGCTACACCTTC.

The chain is built from TRBV9 and TRBJ2-2, with D tentatively TRBD1 (6 bases). The CDR3 loop spans 19 amino acids. Germline assignment: CDR1 SGDLS and CDR2 YYNGEE. The V end lost 1 base, the J end lost 3 bases, and 22 bases lay between the germline ends. CDR3 sequence: CASSVSSGQAGAYTGELFF. The CDR3 DNA reads as TGTGCCAGCAGCGTAAGTTCCGGGCAGGCAGGGGCGTACACCGGGGAGCTGTTTTTT.